The entry below gives a single T cell receptor (beta chain) sequence along with its context. In this sample, this clonotype turned up a few times. Its antigen is unknown. The sample holds no much larger clone one base away, and base qualities are not on file. The reads were generated on an Illumina NovaSeq 6000. TCRalpha and TCRbeta cDNA libraries were built by 5'RACE with constant-segment primers, adding sample barcodes and unique molecular identifiers. Trizol reagent was used to extract RNA from every sample. Libraries were amplified in two PCR steps, with a second sample barcode and Illumina TruSeq adapters added in the second step. Sequencing of libraries was performed on an Illumina NovaSeq with 2 x 150 bp paired-end reads. The authors' analysis ran thus. With migec v1.2.7, reads were demultiplexed and then collapsed into UMI-guided consensus sequences. Using mixcr v2.1.11, the UMI consensuses were aligned to TRA and TRB V and J templates and assembled into clonotypes. A clonotype was counted as expanded or contracted only when both edgeR and NoisET called the clonotype significant, with the noise models trained on biological replicates. For edgeR calls, the cutoffs were a false discovery rate-adjusted p below 0.01 and a log2 fold-change threshold of 1. As an exploratory analysis of dynamics, PCA with hierarchical clustering was applied to max-normalized trajectories of the 1000 most abundant clonotypes. Separately sequenced CD4+ and CD8+ repertoires were used to assign a CD4 or CD8 phenotype to each responding clone. TCRdb trimmed the raw reads at Q25, called clones with MiXCR and kept productive beta chains. Under each unique CDR3 protein, matching rows form one entry showing the most common genes and DNA. In this record, the V and J calls reflect TCRdb's handling and not the investigators' own analysis. This sample is represented by hundreds of thousands of distinct CDR3 sequences; roughly 8% of them were singletons. Less than 25% of the sample is in the top ten clones.

Its CDR3 holds 15 amino acids, cysteine through phenylalanine. CDR3 DNA only is kept here, 45 bases in frame from base 1. CDR1 and CDR2 (MGHDK, SYGVNS) derive from the germline V gene. V and J are trimmed by 3 bases and 2 bases, and the gene matches miss 6 bases of the junction. This record comes from a study of T-cell memory formation after mild COVID-19 (dated by TCRdb to 2020 to 2023). Notes on the research overall: Most TCR sequence clusters were specific to one of the two donors. T-cell clones expanding and contracting after mild COVID-19 in a couple of donors were tracked by longitudinal TCRalpha and TCRbeta repertoire sequencing. The cohort comprised two young, previously healthy adult volunteers, one female and one male. Study-level results and caveats: Clones contracting from day 15 to 85 had balanced CD4/CD8 phenotypes, while a second wave expanding from day 15 to 37 was biased towards CD4+. Some responding clones were detected in pre-infection memory, suggesting pre-existing cross-reactive memory T cells joined the SARS-CoV-2 response. Only a couple of mild cases were covered in the study, and larger cohorts including severe cases with pre-infection samples were considered necessary. Contracting CD4+ clones were located mainly in the CM and EM memory subsets, whereas CD8+ clones were found to be enriched in EMRA. The second-wave clones that peaked on day 37 were not confirmed to be SARS-CoV-2 specific.

PBMCs were isolated by Ficoll-Paque density gradient centrifugation. The sequenced material came from PBMCs or a T cell subset sorted from them (not recorded which). The origin of this receptor is a man aged 18 to 35 who had mild COVID-19 (a few samples of this study predate the infection). The sample titles of this study are shuffled in the database, so cell type and time point are left out; the donor was told from shared clones. The sequence is built from TRBV25-1 and TRBJ2-5, with 7 middle bases fitting TRBD2. At the DNA level, the sequence is TGTGCCAGCAGTGATCCTCCCGGGGGGCAAGAGACCCAGTACTTC. Its protein product is CASSDPPGGQETQYF. The full variable domain, with segments outside the CDR3 supplied by the reference TRBV25-1 and TRBJ2-5 proteins, appears as EADIYQTPRYLVIGTGKKITLECSQTMGHDKMYWYQQDPGMELHLIHYSYGVNSTEKGDLSSESTVSRIRTEHFPLTLESARPSHTSQYLCASSDPPGGQETQYFGPGTRLLVL.